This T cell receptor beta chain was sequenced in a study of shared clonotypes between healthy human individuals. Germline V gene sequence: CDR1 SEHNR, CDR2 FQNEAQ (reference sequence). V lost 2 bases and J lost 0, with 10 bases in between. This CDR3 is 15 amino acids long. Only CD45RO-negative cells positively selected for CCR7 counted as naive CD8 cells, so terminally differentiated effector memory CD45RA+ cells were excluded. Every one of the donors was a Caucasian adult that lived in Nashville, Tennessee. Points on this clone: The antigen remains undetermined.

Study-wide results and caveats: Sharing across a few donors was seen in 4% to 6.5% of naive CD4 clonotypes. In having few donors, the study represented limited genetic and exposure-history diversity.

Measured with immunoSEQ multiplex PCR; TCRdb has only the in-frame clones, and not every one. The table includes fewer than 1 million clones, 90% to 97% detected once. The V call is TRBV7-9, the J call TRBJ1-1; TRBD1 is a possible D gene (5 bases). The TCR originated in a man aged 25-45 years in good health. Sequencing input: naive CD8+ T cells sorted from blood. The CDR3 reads CASSLIRGLNTEAFF. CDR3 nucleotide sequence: TGTGCCAGCAGCTTAATCCGGGGCCTGAACACTGAAGCTTTCTTT.